These 17 T cell receptor beta chains were all obtained from the same sample, sequenced in a study of T cells after yellow fever vaccination. TCRdb processed the 5' RACE reads anew with MiXCR; each CDR3 protein has one entry. The sample holds some 110,000 distinct CDR3 sequences, around 6.7% seen once. The starting material was CD4+ T cells sorted from PBMCs, obtained roughly seven weeks after the first yellow fever vaccination. The receptors stem from a man between 18 and 29 years old who received the YFV17D yellow fever vaccine.

This clonotype was seen repeatedly, ten times or more. This chain links TRBV7-9 with TRBJ2-3; 7 nucleotides line up with TRBD2. The CDR3 runs 15 residues. Germline assignment: CDR1 SEHNR and CDR2 FQNEAQ (reference sequence). V was clipped by 3 bases and J by 1 base; unmatched bases: 4. The CDR3 DNA reads TGTGCCAGCAGCTTTCAGCGGGATCGCACAGATACGCAGTATTTT. Translating it yields CASSFQRDRTDTQYF. The full variable domain, with the rest looked up from reference TRBV7-9 and TRBJ2-3, is DTGVSQNPRHKITKRGQNVTFRCDPISEHNRLYWYRQTLGQGPEFLTYFQNEAQLEKSRLLSDRFSAERPKGSFSTLEIQRTEQGDSAMYLCASSFQRDRTDTQYFGPGTRLTVL.

This clonotype has a count of ten or more. V gene TRBV20-1 combines with J gene TRBJ1-3; tentative D call: TRBD1 (5 bases). Trimming took 5 bases from V and 6 from J, leaving 8 bases between them. This CDR3 is built from 11 residues. Germline V gives CDR1 DFQATT, CDR2 SNEGSKA (reference sequence). Written as DNA, the CDR3 is TGCAGTGCTTTAGGGGTAAACACCATATATTTT. This codes for CSALGVNTIYF.

This clonotype showed up many times. The chain employs TRBV11-1 and TRBJ2-2; the match to TRBD2 covers 10 bases. Germline-derived CDR1 and CDR2 are SGHAT and FQDESV (reference sequence). Losses at the gene ends were 4 bases for V and 4 bases for J; bases not matched to a gene: 12. The CDR3 totals 18 residues. CDR3 region: CASSSVRAGGLRTGELFF. The CDR3, as DNA: TGTGCCAGCAGCTCAGTCCGAGCGGGGGGGCTCCGCACCGGGGAGCTGTTTTTT. The full variable domain, rest sourced from reference TRBV11-1 and TRBJ2-2, is EAEVAQSPRYKITEKSQAVAFWCDPISGHATLYWYRQILGQGPELLVQFQDESVVDDSQLPKDRFSAERLKGVDSTLKIQPAELGDSAMYLCASSSVRAGGLRTGELFFGEGSRLTVL.

A remark on this clonotype: This may be a read error, as it is one base from a much larger clone. In DNA form, the CDR3 reads TGCAGTGCTAGAGTTGCAGGGGTGAAGACTGAAGCTTTCTTT. Translation gives CSARVAGVKTEAFF. This rearrangement joins TRBV20-1 to TRBJ1-1; D is perhaps TRBD1 (6 bases). Germline assignment: CDR1 DFQATT and CDR2 SNEGSKA (reference sequence). The CDR3 has 14 residues.

This clonotype was seen at least ten times. V usage is TRBV7-2 and J usage is TRBJ1-1; no firm D call. This CDR3 has 14 amino acids. V lost 2 bases and J 1 base, leaving 8 bases between the germline ends. The germline V gene encodes CDR1 SGHTA and CDR2 FQGNSA. CDR3: CASSLRAQNTEAFF. The CDR3 DNA is TGTGCCAGCAGCTTAAGGGCCCAGAACACTGAAGCTTTCTTT. Looking up the rest from reference TRBV7-2 and TRBJ1-1 gives the full variable domain: GAGVSQSPSNKVTEKGKDVELRCDPISGHTALYWYRQSLGQGLEFLIYFQGNSAPDKSGLPSDRFSAERTGGSVSTLTIQRTQQEDSAVYLCASSLRAQNTEAFFGQGTRLTVV.

This clonotype was seen a few times. The rearrangement links TRBV5-4 to TRBJ2-1, with unresolved D. Per the germline V gene, CDR1 is SGHNT and CDR2 is YYREEE (reference sequence). The CDR3 is 15 residues long. V was trimmed by 0 bases and J by 0 bases, leaving 7 bases between them. The CDR3 reads CASSLDLTSYNEQFF. Here the CDR3 DNA reads TGTGCCAGCAGCTTGGACTTGACCTCCTACAATGAGCAGTTCTTC. Looking up the rest from reference TRBV5-4 and TRBJ2-1 gives the full variable domain: ETGVTQSPTHLIKTRGQQVTLRCSSQSGHNTVSWYQQALGQGPQFIFQYYREEENGRGNFPPRFSGLQFPNYSSELNVNALELDDSALYLCASSLDLTSYNEQFFGPGTRLTVL.

The rearrangement joins TRBV30 to TRBJ2-7; no definite D call. Germline V gene sequence: CDR1 GTSNPN, CDR2 SVGIG (reference sequence). Trimming removed 3 bases at V and 0 bases at J, with 6 bases between. The CDR3 has 12 amino acids. CDR3 loop: CAWSKSSYEQYF. The CDR3 DNA is TGTGCCTGGAGCAAGAGCTCCTACGAGCAGTACTTC.

This clonotype appeared many times. V is TRBV7-2 and J is TRBJ2-1, with TRBD1 matching over 10 bases. CDR3 size: 14 residues. With V trimmed by 4 bases and J by 5 bases, 2 bases remained unmatched. Germline values: CDR1 SGHTA, CDR2 FQGNSA. The CDR3 region is CASSWDRGNNEQFF. CDR3 nucleotides: TGTGCCAGCAGCTGGGACAGGGGTAACAATGAGCAGTTCTTC.

This clonotype came up a few times. V and J are TRBV5-1 and TRBJ1-1; 7 bases agree with TRBD1. Trimming cost V 2 bases and J 5 bases; bases outside gene matches: 12. The CDR3 sequence is 16 residues long. The germline CDR1 and CDR2 sequences are SGHRS and YFSETQ. The CDR3: CASSFVQGGVGTEAFF. As DNA, the CDR3 is TGCGCCAGCAGCTTTGTTCAGGGGGGGGTTGGAACTGAAGCTTTCTTT.

At least ten counts were recorded for this clonotype. This chain joins TRBV7-2 and TRBJ1-5; D gene ambiguous. Germline V gene data show CDR1 as SGHTA and CDR2 as FQGNSA. V was shortened by 6 bases and J by 1 base, with 4 bases between the two germline ends. The CDR3 length is 12 residues. As DNA, the CDR3 is TGTGCCAGCAGTGACAGCAATCAGCCCCAGCATTTT. Amino acid sequence: CASSDSNQPQHF.

Concerning this clonotype itself: A much larger clone sits a single nucleotide away, making a read error possible. The V and J genes are TRBV9 and TRBJ1-2; D remains ambiguous. This CDR3 is built from 14 residues. Germline loops: CDR1 SGDLS, CDR2 YYNGEE. V was cut by 1 base and J by 4 bases, with 11 bases left in between. The CDR3 spells CASSVYHGAYGYTF. The CDR3 bases are TGTGCCAGCAGCGTATATCACGGCGCCTATGGCTACACCTTC.

This clonotype was seen many times. This chain joins TRBV29-1 and TRBJ1-1; tentatively, D is TRBD1 (5 bases). Trimming left V 4 bases short and J 0 bases short, with 9 bases between. Germline CDR1 reads SQVTM; CDR2 reads ANQGSEA. CDR3 length: 13 residues. The CDR3 DNA reads as TGCAGCGTTGTCGGACAATTGAACACTGAAGCTTTCTTT. It specifies CSVVGQLNTEAFF.

The sample holds one count of this clonotype. The rearrangement joins TRBV6-1 to TRBJ2-7; D remains ambiguous. V lost 6 bases to trimming and J lost 3 bases, with 15 bases between them. The V gene's germline CDR1 is MNHNS and CDR2 SASEGT. This CDR3 spans 14 amino acids. CDR3 sequence (DNA): TGTGCCAGCAGACCCAACCGAGAAAACTACGAGCAGTACGTC. Its translation: CASRPNRENYEQYV.

This clonotype was seen many times. V gene TRBV7-8 combines with J gene TRBJ2-1; no clear D. The V end lost 1 base, the J end lost 10 bases, and 8 bases lay between the germline ends. Germline V lookup: CDR1 SGHVS, CDR2 FQNEAQ. There are 12 residues in the CDR3. This CDR3 reads CASSLDRQEQFF. The CDR3 DNA sequence: TGTGCCAGCAGCTTAGATCGGCAAGAGCAGTTCTTC.

This clonotype was detected a few times. This chain connects TRBV3-1 to TRBJ2-5; D is ambiguous. V was trimmed by 4 bases and J by 5 bases, leaving 17 bases between them. This CDR3 has 15 amino acids. Germline V gives CDR1 LGHDT, CDR2 YNNKEL (reference sequence). The DNA for the CDR3 is TGTGCCAGCAGCCGCAAAGGAGTACCCCGGGAGACCCAGTACTTC. Its protein is CASSRKGVPRETQYF.

This clonotype was recorded a few times. The chain couples TRBV7-2 to TRBJ2-7; the D gene is possibly TRBD1 (6 bases). This CDR3 spans 9 amino acids. Germline V gene data show CDR1 as SGHTA and CDR2 as FQGNSA. CDR3 sequence (DNA): TGTGCCAGCAGCTCGGACAGTAGCGTC. Translated: CASSSDSSV.

This clonotype was seen ten or more times. The chain has TRBV15 and TRBJ2-1, with D possibly matching TRBD1 (5 bases). CDR1 and CDR2 from the germline V gene are LNHNV and YYDKDF (reference sequence). V lost 2 bases and J lost 3, with 11 bases in between. CDR3 size: 15 residues. Here the CDR3 reads CATSRLEGVYNEQFF. The DNA for the CDR3 is TGTGCCACCAGCAGACTAGAAGGGGTCTACAATGAGCAGTTCTTC.